This is a list of T cell receptor beta chains from one sample in a study of cytomegalovirus exposure and HLA in healthy donors. Sequencing used immunoSEQ multiplex PCR; TCRdb keeps in-frame clones, though not all of them. This sample yields 130,000 to 150,000 clones, of which 60% to 80% are seen a single time; approximately 0.97% belongs to the top ten. Specimen: PBMCs. The receptors were gathered from a young man in good health and CMV-seronegative. Both conserved end residues are part of each CDR3. Fields, in order: D gene, J gene, clone size, V gene, CDR3 protein, CDR3 DNA. D genes are given only for firm matches. Size is omitted from some rows. Given values are once, few, many or a class for expanded clones.

D: NA
J: TRBJ1-2
size: few
V: TRBV5-6
CDR3: CASSLYRERDW
DNA: TGTGCCAGCAGCTTGTACAGGGAGAGGGATTGG

D: TRBD1
J: TRBJ2-7
size: few
V: TRBV5-1
CDR3: CASSFDPGTASSYEQYF
DNA: TGCGCCAGCAGCTTCGACCCCGGGACAGCGAGCTCCTACGAGCAGTACTTC

D: TRBD1
J: TRBJ2-5
size: NA
V: TRBV11-2
CDR3: CASSLGDSQEAQYF
DNA: TGTGCCAGCAGCTTAGGGGACAGCCAAGAGGCCCAGTACTTC

D: NA
J: TRBJ2-5
size: NA
V: TRBV5-7
CDR3: CASSSAGGEWDQYF
DNA: TGTGCCAGCAGCTCAGCCGGCGGGGAATGGGACCAGTACTTC

D: TRBD1
J: TRBJ1-6
size: NA
V: TRBV11-2
CDR3: CASSSIQGVESPLHF
DNA: TGTGCCAGCAGCTCAATACAGGGGGTAGAGTCACCCCTCCACTTT

D: TRBD1
J: TRBJ1-1
size: once
V: TRBV29-1
CDR3: CSVDREYGSEAFF
DNA: TGCAGCGTCGACAGGGAATACGGTTCTGAAGCTTTCTTT

D: NA
J: TRBJ1-2
size: NA
V: TRBV5-1
CDR3: CASSLGTGRGYGYTF
DNA: TGCGCCAGCAGCTTGGGCACAGGGCGAGGCTATGGCTACACCTTC

D: NA
J: TRBJ1-2
size: NA
V: TRBV6-6
CDR3: CASSYDSNYGYTF
DNA: TGTGCCAGCAGTTACGACAGTAACTATGGCTACACCTTC

D: NA
J: TRBJ2-7
size: few
V: TRBV2
CDR3: CASRIQGIEQYF
DNA: TGTGCCAGCAGAATCCAGGGAATCGAGCAGTACTTC

D: TRBD1
J: TRBJ2-3
size: NA
V: TRBV4-3
CDR3: CASSQEATGGGTDTQYF
DNA: TGCGCCAGCAGCCAAGAAGCGACAGGGGGCGGCACAGATACGCAGTATTTT

D: NA
J: TRBJ2-7
size: NA
V: TRBV29-1
CDR3: CSVSRPYEQYF
DNA: TGCAGCGTTTCTAGGCCCTACGAGCAGTACTTC

D: NA
J: TRBJ1-1
size: NA
V: TRBV29-1
CDR3: CSVGRELNTEAFF
DNA: TGCAGCGTTGGCAGGGAATTGAACACTGAAGCTTTCTTT

D: NA
J: TRBJ1-2
size: NA
V: TRBV5-6
CDR3: CASSLVVRVDYGYTF
DNA: TGTGCCAGCAGCTTGGTAGTCAGGGTCGACTATGGCTACACCTTC

D: NA
J: TRBJ1-3
size: NA
V: TRBV14
CDR3: CASSPGRGSGNTIYF
DNA: TGTGCCAGCAGCCCAGGCCGGGGCTCTGGAAACACCATATATTTT

D: NA
J: TRBJ1-1
size: NA
V: TRBV7-8
CDR3: CASSLVVREVGTEAFF
DNA: TGTGCCAGCAGCTTAGTGGTCAGGGAAGTGGGCACTGAAGCTTTCTTT

D: TRBD1
J: TRBJ1-2
size: once
V: TRBV5-6
CDR3: CASSPGTGSYGYTF
DNA: TGTGCCAGCAGCCCGGGGACAGGTTCCTATGGCTACACCTTC

D: TRBD1
J: TRBJ2-1
size: few
V: TRBV6-6
CDR3: CANGQGFNEQFF
DNA: TGTGCCAATGGACAGGGGTTCAATGAGCAGTTCTTC

D: NA
J: TRBJ1-1
size: NA
V: TRBV6-5
CDR3: CASTALTANTEAFF
DNA: TGTGCCAGCACGGCACTGACTGCGAACACTGAAGCTTTCTTT

D: NA
J: TRBJ2-5
size: NA
V: TRBV25-1
CDR3: CASSEFQQETQYF
DNA: TGTGCCAGCAGTGAATTCCAGCAAGAGACCCAGTACTTC

D: NA
J: TRBJ2-2
size: NA
V: TRBV27
CDR3: CASRTTTGPNTGELFF
DNA: TGTGCCAGCAGAACCACGACAGGCCCAAACACCGGGGAGCTGTTTTTT

D: TRBD2
J: TRBJ2-3
size: NA
V: TRBV27
CDR3: CASNERGAAGGTDTQYF
DNA: TGTGCCAGCAACGAGCGGGGGGCCGCGGGGGGCACAGATACGCAGTATTTT

D: NA
J: TRBJ1-1
size: NA
V: TRBV6-6
CDR3: CASRTPGQNTEAFF
DNA: TGTGCCAGCAGGACACCCGGACAGAACACTGAAGCTTTCTTT

D: NA
J: TRBJ2-3
size: few
V: TRBV4-1
CDR3: CASSQVNSADTQYF
DNA: TGCGCCAGCAGCCAAGTTAATTCAGCAGATACGCAGTATTTT

D: NA
J: TRBJ2-3
size: NA
V: TRBV5-4
CDR3: CASSIRQSSSTDTQYF
DNA: TGTGCCAGCAGCATCCGACAGAGCTCTAGCACAGATACGCAGTATTTT

D: TRBD1
J: TRBJ1-4
size: NA
V: TRBV5-1
CDR3: CASSLGTGLNEKLFF
DNA: TGCGCCAGCAGCTTGGGGACAGGGCTAAATGAAAAACTGTTTTTT

D: NA
J: TRBJ2-5
size: NA
V: TRBV7-8
CDR3: CASSLTGHREGETQYF
DNA: TGTGCCAGCAGCTTAACGGGTCACAGGGAGGGGGAGACCCAGTACTTC

D: NA
J: TRBJ1-2
size: few
V: TRBV6-5
CDR3: CASRAGGIGYTF
DNA: TGTGCCAGCAGAGCGGGGGGGATAGGCTACACCTTC

D: NA
J: TRBJ1-1
size: NA
V: TRBV7-8
CDR3: CASSLVQGQNTEAFF
DNA: TGTGCCAGCAGCTTAGTTCAGGGGCAGAACACTGAAGCTTTCTTT

D: NA
J: TRBJ1-1
size: NA
V: TRBV7-2
CDR3: CASSLQTGSSPEAFF
DNA: TGTGCCAGCAGCTTACAGACAGGCAGTAGCCCCGAAGCTTTCTTT

D: NA
J: TRBJ1-3
size: few
V: TRBV6-5
CDR3: CASSLGEGNTIYF
DNA: TGTGCCAGCAGCCTCGGGGAGGGAAACACCATATATTTT

D: TRBD1
J: TRBJ2-7
size: NA
V: TRBV2
CDR3: CAIGTGEQYF
DNA: TGTGCCATCGGGACAGGCGAGCAGTACTTC

D: TRBD1
J: TRBJ1-5
size: once
V: TRBV19
CDR3: CASSLTGQGISNQPQHF
DNA: TGTGCCAGTAGTCTAACTGGACAGGGCATCAGCAATCAGCCCCAGCATTTT

D: TRBD1
J: TRBJ1-6
size: NA
V: TRBV10-3
CDR3: CAISGGQGSNSPLHF
DNA: TGTGCCATCAGTGGTGGACAGGGATCCAATTCACCCCTCCACTTT